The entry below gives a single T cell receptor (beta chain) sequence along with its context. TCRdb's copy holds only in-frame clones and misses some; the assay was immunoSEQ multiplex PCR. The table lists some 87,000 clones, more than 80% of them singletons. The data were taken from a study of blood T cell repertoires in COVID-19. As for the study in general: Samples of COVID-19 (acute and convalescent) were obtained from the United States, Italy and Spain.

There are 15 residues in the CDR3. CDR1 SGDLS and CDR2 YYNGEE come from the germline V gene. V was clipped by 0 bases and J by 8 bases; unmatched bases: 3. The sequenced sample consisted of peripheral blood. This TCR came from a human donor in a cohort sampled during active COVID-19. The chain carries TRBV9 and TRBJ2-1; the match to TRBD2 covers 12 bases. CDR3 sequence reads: CASSVGTSGDDEQFF. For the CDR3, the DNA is TGTGCCAGCAGCGTAGGGACTAGCGGGGATGATGAGCAGTTCTTC.